The clone carrying this T cell receptor (beta chain) was seen just once. Its antigen is still unknown. The data derive from a study of OX40 agonist ivuxolimab in advanced cancers. Turning to the study itself: It was permissible to have had prior anti-PD-1, anti-PD-L1 or anti-CTLA-4 therapy, and about 40% had some.

Study results and caveats: No determination was made of the antigen specificity of the expanded peripheral T cells. Both blood CD4+ and CD8+ T cells showed clonal growth by week 6 at 0.1 to 3.0 mg/kg.

Some clones are missing from TCRdb's copy, which holds only in-frame ones; the method was immunoSEQ multiplex PCR. The sample lists about 13,000 clones, about 80% occurring once. Patients were ruled out by autoimmune disease history or systemic immunosuppression. The CDR3 is 14 amino acids. Trimming cost V 5 bases and J 4 bases, with 14 bases left between them. Looked up from germline, CDR1 is MDHEN and CDR2 is SYDVKM. The chain joins TRBV28 to TRBJ1-2, with D unclear. Material: CD4+ or CD8+ T cells sorted from blood, obtained in a trial of the OX40 agonist ivuxolimab. This TCR derives from an adult with an advanced solid tumor such as melanoma, head and neck, liver or kidney cancer. The CDR3 protein is CASSPDRTPYGYTF. The DNA of the CDR3 is TGTGCCAGCAGTCCCGACCGGACCCCCTATGGCTACACCTTC.